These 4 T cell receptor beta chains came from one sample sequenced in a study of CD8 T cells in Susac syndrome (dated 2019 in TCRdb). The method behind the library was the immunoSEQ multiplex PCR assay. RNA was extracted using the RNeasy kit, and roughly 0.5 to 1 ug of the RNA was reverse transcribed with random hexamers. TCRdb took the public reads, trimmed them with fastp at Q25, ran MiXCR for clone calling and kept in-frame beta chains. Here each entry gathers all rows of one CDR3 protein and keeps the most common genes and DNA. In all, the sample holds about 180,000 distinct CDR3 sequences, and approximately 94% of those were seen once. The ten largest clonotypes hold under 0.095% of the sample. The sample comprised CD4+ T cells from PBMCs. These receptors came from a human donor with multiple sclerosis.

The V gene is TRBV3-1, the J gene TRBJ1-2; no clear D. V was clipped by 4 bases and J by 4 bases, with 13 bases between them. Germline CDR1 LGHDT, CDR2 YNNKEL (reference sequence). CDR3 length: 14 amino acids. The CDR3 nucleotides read TGTGCCAGCAGCCCCCGGGCAGGTGGCTATGGCTACACCTTC. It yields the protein CASSPRAGGYGYTF.

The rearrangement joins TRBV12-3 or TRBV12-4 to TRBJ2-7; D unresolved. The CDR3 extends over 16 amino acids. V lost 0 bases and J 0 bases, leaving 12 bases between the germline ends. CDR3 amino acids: CASSLARWESSYEQYF. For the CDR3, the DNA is TGTGCCAGCAGTTTAGCCAGGTGGGAAAGCTCCTACGAGCAGTACTTC.

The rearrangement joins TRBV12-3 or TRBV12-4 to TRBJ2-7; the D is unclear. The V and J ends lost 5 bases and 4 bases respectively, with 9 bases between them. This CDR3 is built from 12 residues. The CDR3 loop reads CASSQALYEQYF. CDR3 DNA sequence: TGTGCCAGCAGTCAAGCCCTATACGAGCAGTACTTC.

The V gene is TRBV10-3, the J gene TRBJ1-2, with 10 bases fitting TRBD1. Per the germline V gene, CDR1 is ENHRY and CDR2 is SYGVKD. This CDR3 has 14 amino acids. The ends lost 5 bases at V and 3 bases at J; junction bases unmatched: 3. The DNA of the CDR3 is TGTGCCATCAGTACCGGGACAGGGGACTATGGCTACACCTTC. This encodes CAISTGTGDYGYTF.